The source of this T cell receptor beta chain is a study of identifying expanded T cells in peripheral blood (dated by TCRdb to between 2017 and 2020). About the study as a whole: Separate aliquots of the same genomic DNA pool were sequenced to produce technical replicates, and four replicates were compared in pairs. What the work shows at the level of the full study, not this receptor alone: In all healthy donors, the variance in clone template counts between samples taken approximately 15 days apart rose significantly as total template count increased. About 1.1 differentially abundant clones were flagged by the binomial model between technical replicates, whereas about 16 and 20 were flagged over around two weeks and four weeks, respectively. Across all healthy-donor time intervals, the beta-binomial model significantly cut both the number of clones called differentially abundant and the false-positive rate. It was expected by the authors that biological variance in healthy repertoires might increase further over much longer intervals, such as months to years.

During the collection period, no immune events, such as infections, were documented for the healthy donors. Time-dependent variance in a beta-binomial model of T-cell clone differential abundance was calibrated using healthy-donor blood repertoires as a training cohort. The training cohort included approximately 10 healthy donors, of whom 3 were female and 7 were male. On average the donors were 43 years old, and their ages spanned roughly 29 to 64 years. Whole blood, obtained from a commercial supplier, was collected from each healthy donor at three time points spaced around 2 weeks apart. Genomic DNA was extracted from unsorted whole blood for immunosequencing. TCRbeta CDR3 regions were profiled with the immunoSEQ Assay using bias-controlled multiplex PCR amplification of genomic DNA. Per the source publication's procedure: To quantify the absolute abundance of each unique TCRbeta CDR3 region, the sequences were collapsed and filtered. Differential abundance was tested with two models: a binomial (Fisher-equivalent) model and a beta-binomial model that adds time-dependent variance fitted from healthy donors. Clones with fewer than 5 combined templates were excluded, and clones with Benjamini-Hochberg FDR below 0.01 were called differentially abundant. Using the form v = (b*log(k)+a)^2, the beta-binomial variance was modeled as a function of the total template count across the two samples. TCRdb stores this immuneACCESS table with in-frame sequences only. Part of the clones is absent; in the studies checked, under half of the shortfall reflects unresolved V genes, and no reason is known for the rest. V and J calls and clone size come straight from that table; D and trimming were deduced from the DNA. The sample data list 120,000 or so clones, and approximately 80% of these were observed just once. The top ten hold less than 4% of the sample.

Comments on this clone: No cognate antigen has been identified for it. No per-base quality is available; no much larger clone lies one base away.

There are 14 amino acids in the CDR3, from cysteine to phenylalanine inclusive. Kept here is only the CDR3 DNA, which spans 42 bases and is read in frame from base 1. V is shortened by 9 bases, J by 0 bases, and the region joining them spans 13 bases. The germline V gene provides CDR1 LGHNA and CDR2 YNFKEQ. Sequenced: blood. The chain is assembled from TRBV4-2 and TRBJ2-3; no confident D gene assignment can be made. The sequence was collected from a person between 18 and 75 years old in good health. The CDR3 protein sequence reads: CASSKGPSTDTQYF. Here is the DNA: TGTGCCAGTTCGAAAGGGCCCAGCACAGATACGCAGTATTTT.